Given below is one TCR beta chain in context. Antigen specificity is unknown. The CDR3 runs 15 residues. The germline CDR1 and CDR2 sequences are PRHDT and FYEKMQ (reference sequence). The V segment lost 6 bases and the J segment 6 bases; nucleotides outside the gene matches: 7. The data are from a study of Ad26.COV2.S vaccination and SARS-CoV-2 variants. Clones were sequenced by immunoSEQ multiplex PCR, and TCRdb holds only the in-frame ones, with some missing. The sample shows about 480,000 clones, approximately 90% of them seen only once. Study observations and caveats: Compared with placebo recipients, vaccine recipients had higher spike-specific TCR breadth.

Treatment noted: some 20 received Ad26.COV2.S at low or high dose, single or two shots; a few received placebo; per-sample allocation not given. After the first vaccine or placebo injection, samples were drawn on day 63. Whoever gave the sample was an adult aged 18-55 years in Boston. The TCR comes from a person between 18 and 65 years old who received the Ad26.COV2.S COVID-19 vaccine or a placebo. The material was peripheral blood, obtained in a trial of Ad26.COV2.S vaccine versus placebo. The chain joins TRBV13 to TRBJ2-3; 12 positions agree with TRBD2. Written as DNA, the CDR3 is TGTGCCAGCAGTTCACTAGCGGGAGGTTCCGATACGCAGTATTTT. This translates into CASSSLAGGSDTQYF.